The 12 T cell receptor beta chains below come from one sample, sequenced in a study of long-term antiretroviral therapy in people with HIV. The assay, immunoSEQ v3.0, was run at survey level. The table came from immunoSEQ multiplex PCR; TCRdb's copy has only in-frame clones and leaves some out. This sample carries 25,000 to 35,000 clones, approximately 80% of them seen once, and the ten largest clones take 8% to 10%. Source: unsorted PBMCs, taken 3.1 years after starting antiretroviral therapy. These receptors all stem from a woman between 45 and 60 years old with HIV.

The chain uses TRBV30 and TRBJ1-2, with 7 bases identical to TRBD1. Per germline, CDR1 GTSNPN and CDR2 SVGIG (reference sequence). The CDR3 is 13 amino acids. V gave up 7 bases and J gave up 8 bases; unmatched junction bases: 13. The DNA of the CDR3 is TGTGCCTCCACAGACAGGGCCGTGCGAGGCTACACCTTC. This sequence encodes CASTDRAVRGYTF.

This clone was seen a handful of times. CDR3 in DNA: TGCGCCAGCAGCGGCTACGAGCAGTACTTC. It yields the protein CASSGYEQYF. The rearrangement links TRBV5-1 to TRBJ2-7; D remains unclear. Trimming removed 4 bases at V and 3 bases at J, with 2 bases between. This CDR3 contains 10 residues. Germline CDR1 SGHRS, CDR2 YFSETQ.

The V call is TRBV7-2, the J call TRBJ2-5; possibly TRBD1 for D (5 bases). The germline V gene encodes CDR1 SGHTA and CDR2 FQGNSA. V lost 1 base and J lost 0, with 9 bases in between. The CDR3 length is 15 residues. CDR3: CASSLGGWYQETQYF. CDR3 nucleotides: TGTGCCAGCAGCTTAGGGGGCTGGTACCAAGAGACCCAGTACTTC.

V gene TRBV13 combines with J gene TRBJ2-5, with 10 bases matching TRBD2. The CDR3 sequence is 15 residues long. Per germline, CDR1 PRHDT and CDR2 FYEKMQ (reference sequence). V dropped 3 bases and J dropped 5; count of bases not matched to a gene: 6. The CDR3 loop is CASSLSGGAGETQYF. In nucleotides, the CDR3 is TGTGCCAGCAGCTTGAGCGGGGGGGCGGGTGAGACCCAGTACTTC.

The chain is built from TRBV4-1 and TRBJ1-1, with TRBD1 identical over 7 bases. The CDR3 sequence is 13 residues long. CDR1 is MGHRA and CDR2 is YSYEKL in the germline V gene. V dropped 7 bases and J dropped 4; count of bases not matched to a gene: 6. This chain's CDR3 is CASKEGAITEAFF. The DNA of the CDR3 is TGCGCCAGCAAGGAGGGGGCCATCACTGAAGCTTTCTTT.

This rearrangement joins TRBV7-9 to TRBJ1-5; D ambiguous. In germline, CDR1 is SEHNR, CDR2 FQNEAQ (reference sequence). Between the trimmed V and J ends, which lost 5 bases and 6 bases, there was a span of 11 bases. CDR3 size: 13 residues. As DNA, the CDR3 is TGTGCCAGCAGCCGGGAGGTTGGTCAGCCCCAGCATTTT. Translating gives CASSREVGQPQHF.

The chain combines TRBV10-1 with TRBJ1-4; D not certain. CDR3 length: 13 amino acids. Deletions cut 7 bases from V and 3 bases from J, with 9 bases between. Germline assignment: CDR1 WNHNN and CDR2 SYGVQD (reference sequence). The CDR3 sequence is CASMKVANEKLFF. The DNA for the CDR3 is TGCGCCAGCATGAAGGTGGCTAATGAAAAACTGTTTTTT.

This rearrangement joins TRBV6-5 to TRBJ1-4; unclear D gene. Trimming left V 0 bases short and J 5 bases short, with 7 bases between. Germline V CDR1 and CDR2: MNHEY, SVGAGI. The CDR3 runs 14 residues. The CDR3 reads CASSYSSVNEKLFF. CDR3 bases: TGTGCCAGCAGTTACTCGTCCGTGAATGAAAAACTGTTTTTT.

This rearrangement joins TRBV6-5 to TRBJ1-2; 7 bases are a match to TRBD1. This CDR3 is built from 13 residues. The V segment lost 6 bases and the J segment 0 bases; nucleotides outside the gene matches: 1. In germline, CDR1 is MNHEY, CDR2 SVGAGI. The DNA for the CDR3 is TGTGCCAGCAGGAGGGGGCCTAACTATGGCTACACCTTC. Residues: CASRRGPNYGYTF.

The chain employs TRBV5-1 and TRBJ1-1, with TRBD1 matching over 11 bases. With 0 bases clipped from V and 6 bases from J, the junction kept 4 bases outside the gene matches. The CDR3 runs to 15 residues. CDR1 and CDR2 from the germline V gene are SGHRS and YFSETQ. The CDR3 region is CASSLEGQGAAEAFF. The CDR3, as DNA: TGCGCCAGCAGCTTGGAAGGACAGGGGGCGGCTGAAGCTTTCTTT.

V is TRBV9 and J is TRBJ1-6; possibly TRBD1 for D (6 bases). This CDR3 has 13 amino acids. V lost 4 bases and J 8 bases, leaving 10 bases between the germline ends. Germline V gene lookup returns CDR1 SGDLS and CDR2 YYNGEE. CDR3 loop: CASSQRGDSPLHF. In nucleotides, the CDR3 is TGTGCCAGCAGCCAAAGGGGGGATTCACCCCTCCACTTT.

The chain recombines TRBV30 with TRBJ1-2, with D hard to call. Germline-derived CDR1 and CDR2 are GTSNPN and SVGIG (reference sequence). The CDR3 is 13 residues long. Trimming took off 0 bases at V and 8 bases at J, with 13 bases between the two ends. CDR3 in amino acids: CAWSVHRDSGYTF. The CDR3 nucleotides are TGTGCCTGGAGTGTACACCGGGATAGCGGCTACACCTTC. Based on the CDR3 plus reference TRBV30 and TRBJ1-2, the full variable domain is SQTIHQWPATLVQPVGSPLSLECTVEGTSNPNLYWYRQAAGRGLQLLFYSVGIGQISSEVPQNLSASRPQDRQFILSSKKLLLSDSGFYLCAWSVHRDSGYTFGSGTRLTVV.